The next 14 T cell receptor beta chains were all read from a single sample in a study of T-cell memory formation after mild COVID-19. TCRdb ran MiXCR on the 5' RACE reads and lists one entry per CDR3 protein. The sample records roughly 550,000 distinct CDR3 sequences, roughly 20% being singletons. What was sequenced was PBMCs or a T cell subset sorted from them (not recorded which). Receptor source: an adult woman who had mild COVID-19 (a few samples of this study predate the infection). Cell type and time point are not known.

The V gene is TRBV11-2, the J gene TRBJ2-1; D may be TRBD1 (6 bases). Per germline, CDR1 SGHAT and CDR2 FQNNGV. The CDR3 spans 12 residues. Trimming removed 7 bases at V and 3 bases at J, with 7 bases between. CDR3 residues: CASTRGYNEQFF. CDR3 in DNA: TGTGCCAGCACCAGGGGCTACAATGAGCAGTTCTTC.

The table lists this clonotype with a few counts. The chain has TRBV20-1 and TRBJ1-4; D gene unclear. The CDR3 extends over 12 amino acids. The V end lost 2 bases, the J end lost 8 bases, and 9 bases lay between the germline ends. The germline V gene encodes CDR1 DFQATT and CDR2 SNEGSKA (reference sequence). The CDR3 region is CSARPRGEKLFF. In DNA form, the CDR3 reads TGCAGTGCTAGACCTCGTGGGGAAAAACTGTTTTTT.

The chain recombines TRBV6-2 or TRBV6-3 with TRBJ1-1, with D uncertain. The V end was cut by 6 bases, the J end by 6 bases, with 8 bases between. The germline CDR1 and CDR2 sequences are MNHEY and SVGEGT. This CDR3 is built from 11 residues. CDR3: CASSWSAEAFF. The CDR3 DNA reads TGTGCCAGCAGCTGGTCGGCTGAAGCTTTCTTT.

This chain links TRBV19 with TRBJ1-5; no clear D. V dropped 1 base and J dropped 7 bases, with 8 bases sitting between them. Germline CDR1 is LNHDA and CDR2 is SQIVND (reference sequence). The CDR3 runs 13 residues. CDR3 sequence: CASSIVTLQPQHF. CDR3 nucleotides: TGTGCCAGTAGTATAGTGACATTGCAGCCCCAGCATTTT. Together with reference TRBV19 and TRBJ1-5, the CDR3 gives the full variable domain: DGGITQSPKYLFRKEGQNVTLSCEQNLNHDAMYWYRQDPGQGLRLIYYSQIVNDFQKGDIAEGYSVSREKKESFPLTVTSAQKNPTAFYLCASSIVTLQPQHFGDGTRLSIL.

In its sample, this clonotype was seen a few times. The V call is TRBV27, the J call TRBJ2-7, with 11 bases aligning to TRBD2. With 5 bases clipped from V and 5 bases from J, the junction kept 11 bases outside the gene matches. Per germline, CDR1 MNHEY and CDR2 SMNVEV (reference sequence). This CDR3 spans 16 amino acids. CDR3: CASSILAGGPLDEQYF. CDR3 DNA: TGTGCCAGCAGTATTTTAGCGGGAGGGCCCCTCGACGAGCAGTACTTC.

This clonotype has only a few counts. This chain links TRBV5-6 with TRBJ1-6; TRBD1 agrees at 7 bases. This CDR3 is 15 amino acids long. V lost 4 bases, J lost 7 bases, and 8 bases stayed unmatched. The V gene's germline CDR1 is SGHDT and CDR2 YYEEEE. The CDR3 DNA reads as TGTGCCAGCAGCCGTTCCGGGACAGCGAATTCACCCCTCCACTTT. This translates into CASSRSGTANSPLHF.

In this sample, this clonotype turned up many times. The rearrangement links TRBV5-1 to TRBJ2-7; perhaps TRBD2 as D (6 bases). The CDR3 has 12 amino acids. Looked up from germline, CDR1 is SGHRS and CDR2 is YFSETQ. Between the trimmed V and J ends, which lost 4 bases and 2 bases, there was a span of 7 bases. The CDR3 DNA follows: TGCGCCAGCAGCCGGGAGCCCTACGAGCAGTACTTC. This translates into CASSREPYEQYF. Based on the CDR3 plus reference TRBV5-1 and TRBJ2-7, the full variable domain is KAGVTQTPRYLIKTRGQQVTLSCSPISGHRSVSWYQQTPGQGLQFLFEYFSETQRNKGNFPGRFSGRQFSNSRSEMNVSTLELGDSALYLCASSREPYEQYFGPGTRLTVT.

The chain uses TRBV6-1 and TRBJ2-1; D uncertain. Trimming left V 3 bases short and J 4 bases short, with 10 bases between. The CDR3 runs to 14 residues. Germline V gives CDR1 MNHNS, CDR2 SASEGT. The DNA for the CDR3 is TGTGCCAGCAGTGAGTCCGCTGATTACAATGAGCAGTTCTTC. It translates to CASSESADYNEQFF.

The table lists this clonotype with a few counts. The chain couples TRBV23-1 to TRBJ2-1; TRBD1 might be the D (6 bases). TRBV23-1 is an open reading frame whose function is uncertain. Trimming stripped 7 bases from V and 0 bases from J, with 22 bases between. The CDR3 is 18 amino acids. DNA for the CDR3: TGCGCCAGCACCCCCCCAGCCCGAGGGGGAGTCTCCTACAATGAGCAGTTCTTC. Translating it yields CASTPPARGGVSYNEQFF.

This clonotype was counted a few times. The chain has TRBV4-1 and TRBJ1-1; no reliable D call. Germline V CDR1 and CDR2: MGHRA, YSYEKL. Trimming cost V 0 bases and J 4 bases, with 18 bases left between them. The CDR3 runs to 17 residues. Written as DNA, the CDR3 is TGCGCCAGCAGCCAAGAACATTCGACCAGCAAGGGCACTGAAGCTTTCTTT. This sequence encodes CASSQEHSTSKGTEAFF.

The chain employs TRBV4-3 and TRBJ2-3, with TRBD2 matching 7 bases. This CDR3 has 16 residues. With 1 base clipped from V and 3 bases from J, the junction kept 7 bases outside the gene matches. Per germline, CDR1 LGHNA and CDR2 YSLEER. CDR3 bases: TGCGCCAGCAGCCAAGTAGCATGGGGGGGGACAGATACGCAGTATTTT. This gives the protein CASSQVAWGGTDTQYF.

This clonotype was observed a few times. This sequence joins TRBV7-4 and TRBJ2-4; tentatively, D is TRBD1 (5 bases). CDR1 is SGHVT and CDR2 is SQSDAQ in the germline V gene. V was cut by 5 bases and J by 2 bases, with 16 bases left in between. The CDR3 runs 16 residues. Here the CDR3 DNA reads TGTGCCAGCAGCCTGACAGATTTTGGGACCAAAAACATTCAGTACTTC. Encoded protein: CASSLTDFGTKNIQYF.

This clonotype was seen ten or more times. The rearrangement joins TRBV6-2 or TRBV6-3 to TRBJ2-3; D is undetermined. Trimming pared 5 bases from V and 1 base from J, leaving 10 bases between. The V gene's germline CDR1 is MNHEY and CDR2 SVGEGT. The CDR3 has 14 residues. The CDR3 reads CASSPSPGTDTQYF. In DNA, the CDR3 is TGTGCCAGCAGTCCCTCCCCCGGCACAGATACGCAGTATTTT.

Only a few counts were recorded for this clonotype. The chain carries TRBV3-1 and TRBJ1-1; TRBD1 matches 9 bases. CDR1 is LGHDT and CDR2 is YNNKEL in the germline V gene (reference sequence). This CDR3 contains 17 residues. With 0 bases clipped from V and 0 bases from J, the junction kept 5 bases outside the gene matches. The CDR3 here is CASSQEPGTGMNTEAFF. CDR3 nucleotide sequence: TGTGCCAGCAGCCAAGAACCCGGGACAGGGATGAACACTGAAGCTTTCTTT. The full variable domain, completed using reference TRBV3-1 and TRBJ1-1, is DTAVSQTPKYLVTQMGNDKSIKCEQNLGHDTMYWYKQDSKKFLKIMFSYNNKELIINETVPNRFSPKSPDKAHLNLHINSLELGDSAVYFCASSQEPGTGMNTEAFFGQGTRLTVV.